One sample yielded the 18 T cell receptor beta chains listed below, sequenced in a study of T cell responses to AZD1222 COVID-19 vaccine. This table comes from immunoSEQ multiplex PCR, and its TCRdb copy is limited to in-frame clones, with some not included. The sample records about 150,000 clones, roughly nine tenths being singletons. The sequenced sample was peripheral blood, obtained on day 0 of AZD1222 vaccination. These TCRs come from an adult in good health.

The chain carries TRBV9 and TRBJ2-3, with a weak D call TRBD2 (6 bases). The ends were cut back, 3 bases at V and 0 bases at J, with 20 bases in the middle. CDR1 and CDR2 from the germline V gene are SGDLS and YYNGEE. This CDR3 contains 18 residues. This chain's CDR3 is CASSADPVGRPSTDTQYF. The CDR3 region has the DNA TGTGCCAGCAGCGCGGATCCAGTGGGGAGGCCGAGCACAGATACGCAGTATTTT. Supplemented by reference TRBV9 and TRBJ2-3, the full variable domain reads DSGVTQTPKHLITATGQRVTLRCSPRSGDLSVYWYQQSLDQGLQFLIQYYNGEERAKGNILERFSAQQFPDLHSELNLSSLELGDSALYFCASSADPVGRPSTDTQYFGPGTRLTVL.

The rearrangement joins TRBV12-2 to TRBJ1-4. TRBV12-2 is tagged as a pseudogene. This CDR3 region has 14 residues. CDR3 in DNA: TGTGCAAGTCGATGGGGACGGGAAAATGAAAAACTGTTTTTT. Protein: CASRWGRENEKLFF.

This chain links TRBV6-1 with TRBJ2-4, with no clear D. V lost 3 bases and J 0 bases, leaving 12 bases between the germline ends. CDR3 length: 16 amino acids. Per germline, CDR1 MNHNS and CDR2 SASEGT. The CDR3 here is CASSDSQRVAKNIQYF. Here the CDR3 DNA reads TGTGCCAGCAGTGACAGTCAAAGAGTAGCCAAAAACATTCAGTACTTC.

The chain links TRBV28 to TRBJ1-4, with D possibly being TRBD1 (5 bases). Trimming pared 5 bases from V and 10 bases from J, leaving 14 bases between. Germline CDR1 is MDHEN and CDR2 is SYDVKM. The CDR3 extends over 13 amino acids. For the CDR3, the DNA is TGTGCCAGCAGTACCCGACAGCTCTCAAAACTGTTTTTT. Translation: CASSTRQLSKLFF.

The V gene is TRBV14, the J gene TRBJ2-5; 9 nucleotides align to TRBD2. CDR3 size: 15 residues. Trimming at V came to 2 bases and at J to 4 bases, leaving 5 bases not matched to a gene. Germline V lookup: CDR1 SGHDN, CDR2 FVKESK. This CDR3 is CASSQIAGVRETQYF. The DNA for the CDR3 is TGTGCCAGCAGCCAAATAGCGGGAGTAAGAGAGACCCAGTACTTC.

The CDR3 sequence is CASRYLAATYEQYF. Written as DNA, the CDR3 is TGTGCCAGCAGGTATCTAGCGGCCACCTACGAGCAGTACTTC. The chain uses TRBV6-5 and TRBJ2-7; TRBD2 matches at 7 bases. CDR3 length: 14 amino acids. Germline V gene sequence: CDR1 MNHEY, CDR2 SVGAGI. J was trimmed by 2 bases and V by 6 bases; bases with no gene match: 7.

The chain carries TRBV7-9 and TRBJ1-3; no reliable D call. CDR1 is SEHNR and CDR2 is FQNEAQ in the germline V gene (reference sequence). The CDR3 spans 14 residues. V dropped 3 bases and J dropped 4 bases, with 10 bases sitting between them. Here the CDR3 DNA reads TGTGCCAGCAGCTTCTCGGACGTAGGAAACACCATATATTTT. The encoded protein is CASSFSDVGNTIYF. The whole variable domain, filled in from reference TRBV7-9 and TRBJ1-3, reads DTGVSQNPRHKITKRGQNVTFRCDPISEHNRLYWYRQTLGQGPEFLTYFQNEAQLEKSRLLSDRFSAERPKGSFSTLEIQRTEQGDSAMYLCASSFSDVGNTIYFGEGSWLTVV.

The rearrangement links TRBV7-3 to TRBJ1-1; maybe TRBD1 (5 bases). The V and J ends lost 5 bases and 1 base respectively, with 8 bases between them. The germline CDR1 and CDR2 sequences are SGHTA and FQGTGA. CDR3 length: 13 amino acids. CDR3: CASSPQGNTEAFF. CDR3 DNA sequence: TGTGCCAGCAGCCCGCAGGGGAACACTGAAGCTTTCTTT. The whole variable domain, remainder taken from reference TRBV7-3 and TRBJ1-1, is GAGVSQTPSNKVTEKGKYVELRCDPISGHTALYWYRQSLGQGPEFLIYFQGTGAADDSGLPNDRFFAVRPEGSVSTLKIQRTERGDSAVYLCASSPQGNTEAFFGQGTRLTVV.

The chain employs TRBV18 and TRBJ1-1; TRBD1 aligns across 9 bases. CDR1 and CDR2 (germline): KGHSH, LQKENI. This CDR3 is 14 amino acids long. With 5 bases clipped from V and 1 base from J, the junction kept 2 bases outside the gene matches. The DNA for the CDR3 is TGTGCCAGCTCAGCGGACAGGGGGAACACTGAAGCTTTCTTT. Translating it yields CASSADRGNTEAFF.

The chain has TRBV27 and TRBJ1-1; TRBD1 agrees at 7 bases. CDR1 is MNHEY and CDR2 is SMNVEV in the germline V gene (reference sequence). The CDR3 contains 13 residues. V shed 6 bases, J shed 3 bases, and the junction held 4 bases outside the gene matches. The CDR3, as DNA: TGTGCCAGCAGACTCACAGGGGACACTGAAGCTTTCTTT. This codes for CASRLTGDTEAFF.

This rearrangement joins TRBV28 to TRBJ1-4; D not resolved. The V gene lost 7 bases and the J gene lost 6 bases, with 12 bases spanning the gap. The CDR3 has 13 residues. Germline V CDR1 and CDR2: MDHEN, SYDVKM. CDR3 nucleotides: TGTGCCAGCAATCGGGCGCGGTATGAAAAACTGTTTTTT. Its protein product is CASNRARYEKLFF.

This clone was observed a single time. The rearrangement links TRBV4-3 to TRBJ2-5, with D hard to call. This CDR3 spans 14 amino acids. Germline CDR1 reads LGHNA; CDR2 reads YSLEER. The V and J ends lost 8 bases and 5 bases respectively, with 18 bases between them. CDR3 DNA: TGCGCCAGCTCTGTTACCTCGGGCCTGGAGACCCAGTACTTC. Translation: CASSVTSGLETQYF.

This rearrangement joins TRBV7-2 to TRBJ2-1; perhaps D is TRBD1 or TRBD2 (6 bases each). Germline CDR1 SGHTA, CDR2 FQGNSA. V shed 7 bases and J shed 0 bases, with 19 bases lying between them. This CDR3 is built from 17 residues. The CDR3 loop reads CASTLIPGGSSYNEQFF. The CDR3, as DNA: TGTGCCAGCACCCTTATTCCCGGGGGCAGCTCCTACAATGAGCAGTTCTTC.

This chain links TRBV19 with TRBJ1-5; 8 bases line up with TRBD1. Looked up from germline, CDR1 is LNHDA and CDR2 is SQIVND (reference sequence). This CDR3 comprises 15 residues. V dropped 4 bases and J dropped 0; count of bases not matched to a gene: 2. CDR3 bases: TGTGCCAGTAGTAGGACAGGGCCTAGCAATCAGCCCCAGCATTTT. Its protein product is CASSRTGPSNQPQHF.

This chain joins TRBV7-2 and TRBJ2-5; 12 nucleotides align to TRBD1. The CDR3 runs to 15 residues. CDR1 is SGHTA, CDR2 FQGNSA, per germline. The ends lost 5 bases at V and 5 bases at J; junction bases unmatched: 6. The CDR3 nucleotides read TGTGCCAGCAGCAGCGGGACAGGGGGCATGGAGACCCAGTACTTC. The encoded protein is CASSSGTGGMETQYF.

V is TRBV6-2 or TRBV6-3 and J is TRBJ2-1; 11 bases line up with TRBD2. Looked up from germline, CDR1 is MNHEY and CDR2 is SVGEGT. V shed 2 bases, J shed 0 bases, and the junction held 12 bases outside the gene matches. The CDR3 length is 20 residues. The CDR3 here is CASSYRSILAGGRSYNEQFF. CDR3 sequence (DNA): TGTGCCAGCAGTTACAGATCGATCCTAGCGGGAGGCCGCTCCTACAATGAGCAGTTCTTC.

This chain links TRBV9 with TRBJ1-2, with a possible D match to TRBD1 (6 bases). Trimming cost V 2 bases and J 4 bases, with 15 bases left between them. CDR3 length: 15 residues. Germline CDR1 reads SGDLS; CDR2 reads YYNGEE. The CDR3 DNA follows: TGTGCCAGCAGCGTCCAAGCACAGGGTCGCTATGGCTACACCTTC. The encoded protein is CASSVQAQGRYGYTF.

V usage is TRBV5-6 and J usage is TRBJ2-2, with 7 bases matching TRBD1. Looked up from germline, CDR1 is SGHDT and CDR2 is YYEEEE. This CDR3 contains 14 residues. J gave up 6 bases and V 7 bases, and 9 bases lay outside the gene matches. For the CDR3, the DNA is TGTGCCAGCTTGACAGGGTTCCGATCCGGGGAGCTGTTTTTT. Its protein is CASLTGFRSGELFF.